Presented here are 16 T cell receptor beta chains from one specimen sequenced in a study of blood T cells in healthy people across ages. Combining a sample-barcoded 5' primer with a J-beta primer mix, a second PCR ran for 7 to 11 cycles. In TCRdb, the 5' RACE reads were re-called with MiXCR into one record per CDR3 protein. The profile shows approximately 780,000 distinct CDR3 sequences, approximately 24% of them singletons. These data were also filed under a second study, of T cells of mothers and their children.

The specimen sequenced was blood. Source of these receptors: a boy aged 10-17 years in good health.

This rearrangement joins TRBV27 to TRBJ2-1, with TRBD2 as a possible D gene (6 bases). The last part of the DNA fits TRBJ2-7 better; the J call may be wrong. CDR1 and CDR2 (germline): MNHEY, SMNVEV (reference sequence). CDR3 length equals 12 residues. As DNA, the CDR3 is TGTGCCAGAGGACGGAGGGGAAACGAGCAGTACTTC. Its protein is CARGRRGNEQYF.

This chain joins TRBV7-2 and TRBJ2-7; 7 nucleotides line up with TRBD2. The end of the DNA aligns better with TRBJ2-1, so the J call may be wrong. The germline V gene encodes CDR1 SGHTA and CDR2 FQGNSA. The CDR3 spans 15 residues. The CDR3 DNA follows: TGTGCCAGCAGCTTATGGGCGGGAGTAGGTAGTGAGCAGTTCTTC. It specifies CASSLWAGVGSEQFF.

The genes are TRBV20-1 and TRBJ2-5; the D is unclear. V was cut by 0 bases and J by 5 bases, with 16 bases left in between. The CDR3 runs 15 residues. Germline CDR1 reads DFQATT; CDR2 reads SNEGSKA (reference sequence). The CDR3 is CSARDLSSGGETQYF. For the CDR3, the DNA is TGCAGTGCTAGAGATTTGAGTTCCGGTGGGGAGACCCAGTACTTC.

This chain links TRBV29-1 with TRBJ2-7; no firm D call. The CDR3 is 10 residues long. V gave up 4 bases and J gave up 5 bases, with 6 bases separating them. Germline CDR1 is SQVTM and CDR2 is ANQGSEA. CDR3 coding DNA: TGCAGCGTTGGGGCCCACGAGCAGTACTTC. Its translation: CSVGAHEQYF.

The chain employs TRBV12-3 or TRBV12-4 and TRBJ2-5, with 10 bases aligning to TRBD2. The trim removed 3 bases at V and 0 bases at J, leaving 4 bases unmatched. The CDR3 length is 16 residues. CDR3 coding DNA: TGTGCCAGCAGTTTCGGTCTAGCGGGAGACCAAGAGACCCAGTACTTC. Translation: CASSFGLAGDQETQYF.

The chain carries TRBV20-1 and TRBJ2-5; the D gene is possibly TRBD1 (6 bases). CDR3 length equals 14 residues. Germline CDR1 is DFQATT and CDR2 is SNEGSKA (reference sequence). The V gene lost 6 bases and the J gene lost 1 base, with 15 bases spanning the gap. The CDR3 nucleotides read TGCAGTGCCCCATCCCAGGGGAGCCAAGAGACCCAGTACTTC. As protein: CSAPSQGSQETQYF.

J is TRBJ1-2 and V is TRBV29-1, with 8 bases that match TRBD1. From germline, CDR1 is SQVTM and CDR2 ANQGSEA. CDR3 length equals 13 residues. After removal of 7 bases from V and 6 bases from J, the junction contained 10 bases not matched to a gene. The CDR3 loop is CSAGQGLDNGYTF. The CDR3 region has the DNA TGCAGCGCAGGACAGGGACTTGATAATGGCTACACCTTC.

The chain is built from TRBV24-1 and TRBJ2-5, with D tentatively TRBD1 or TRBD2 (5 bases each). Germline loops: CDR1 KGHDR, CDR2 SFDVKD. The CDR3 is made up of 14 amino acids. With 2 bases removed from V and 4 bases from J, the gap between germline ends came to 10 bases. CDR3 residues: CATSDSRDVETQYF. In DNA form, the CDR3 reads TGTGCCACCAGTGATTCCAGGGACGTAGAGACCCAGTACTTC.

This clonotype was seen a few times. This chain links TRBV18 with TRBJ2-1; possible D gene TRBD2, 6 bases. Germline V gives CDR1 KGHSH, CDR2 LQKENI. The CDR3 is made up of 16 amino acids. Trimming took 3 bases from V and 2 from J, leaving 14 bases between them. Here the CDR3 reads CASSPLGGVAYNEQFF. The CDR3 DNA is TGTGCCAGCTCACCGTTGGGCGGGGTAGCCTACAATGAGCAGTTCTTC. Full variable domain (outside the CDR3, taken from reference TRBV18 and TRBJ2-1): NAGVMQNPRHLVRRRGQEARLRCSPMKGHSHVYWYRQLPEEGLKFMVYLQKENIIDESGMPKERFSAEFPKEGPSILRIQQVVRGDSAAYFCASSPLGGVAYNEQFFGPGTRLTVL.

This clonotype was detected a few times. This rearrangement joins TRBV5-1 to TRBJ2-7, with TRBD1 matching over 9 bases. V lost 1 base and J lost 5; bases outside the gene matches: 10. The CDR3 totals 16 residues. Germline CDR1 SGHRS, CDR2 YFSETQ. The DNA of the CDR3 is TGCGCCAGCAGCTTGATGGAACAGGGGGCGAGGAACGAGCAGTACTTC. It encodes CASSLMEQGARNEQYF.

J is TRBJ2-5 and V is TRBV12-3 or TRBV12-4, with 8 bases that match TRBD2. The CDR3 loop spans 16 amino acids. Trimming took 3 bases from V and 1 from J; bases not matched to a gene: 7. The CDR3 DNA reads TGTGCCAGCAGTTTGAGTAGCGGGATAACCCAAGAGACCCAGTACTTC. Translating gives CASSLSSGITQETQYF.

This clonotype was counted a few times. The gene calls are TRBV12-3 or TRBV12-4 and TRBJ2-7; D remains ambiguous. V lost 1 base and J lost 5, with 9 bases in between. CDR3 length: 13 residues. CDR3 DNA: TGTGCCAGCAGTTTAGAGAGGTACAACGAGCAGTACTTC. Protein: CASSLERYNEQYF.

The chain couples TRBV29-1 to TRBJ1-4; D not resolved. Germline CDR1 SQVTM, CDR2 ANQGSEA. There are 12 residues in the CDR3. V was shortened by 7 bases and J by 7 bases, with 13 bases between the two germline ends. DNA for the CDR3: TGCAGCGCTCGAGTTAATGGTGAAAAACTGTTTTTT. Translated: CSARVNGEKLFF.

The CDR3 nucleotides are TGCGCCAGCAGCGAGGGGGGGACAGGAGCGGCTAATGAAAAACTGTTTTTT. It codes for CASSEGGTGAANEKLFF. V gene TRBV5-1 combines with J gene TRBJ1-4; 8 bases are a match to TRBD1. V shed 4 bases and J 3 bases; nucleotides not matched to a gene: 11. This CDR3 comprises 17 residues. In germline, CDR1 is SGHRS, CDR2 YFSETQ.

This clonotype has a handful of counts. The chain carries TRBV20-1 and TRBJ2-3, with D possibly matching TRBD2 (5 bases). Per germline, CDR1 DFQATT and CDR2 SNEGSKA (reference sequence). Trimming took 3 bases from V and 4 from J, leaving 17 bases between them. This CDR3 spans 15 amino acids. The CDR3 region has the DNA TGCAGTGCTAGCCCCCTCAAGCGGCGCGCAGATACGCAGTATTTT. Translating gives CSASPLKRRADTQYF.

The J gene is TRBJ1-6, the V gene TRBV14, with D unclear. V gave up 4 bases and J gave up 5 bases, with 15 bases separating them. CDR1 SGHDN and CDR2 FVKESK come from the germline V gene. CDR3 length equals 16 residues. DNA of the CDR3: TGTGCCAGCAGCCGAACCTTCGGGATGCATAATTCACCCCTCCACTTT. Translation: CASSRTFGMHNSPLHF.